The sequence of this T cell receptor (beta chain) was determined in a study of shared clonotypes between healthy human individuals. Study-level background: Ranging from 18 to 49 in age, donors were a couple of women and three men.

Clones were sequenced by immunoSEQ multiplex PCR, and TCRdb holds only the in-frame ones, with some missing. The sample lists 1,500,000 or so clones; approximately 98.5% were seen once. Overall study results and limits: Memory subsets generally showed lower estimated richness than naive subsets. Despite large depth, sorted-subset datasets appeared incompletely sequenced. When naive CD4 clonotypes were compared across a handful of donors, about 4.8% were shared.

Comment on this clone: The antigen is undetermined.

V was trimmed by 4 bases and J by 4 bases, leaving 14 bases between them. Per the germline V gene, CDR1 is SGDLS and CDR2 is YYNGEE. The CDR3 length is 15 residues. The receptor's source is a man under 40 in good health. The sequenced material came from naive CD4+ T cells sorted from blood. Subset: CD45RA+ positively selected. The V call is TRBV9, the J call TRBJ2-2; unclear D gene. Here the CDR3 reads CASSPREGLTGELFF. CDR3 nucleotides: TGTGCCAGCAGCCCCCGTGAAGGCCTCACCGGGGAGCTGTTTTTT.